Reported below is one T cell receptor beta chain. Its cognate antigen is unknown. The data were taken from a study of identical twins. Broader study findings: Cord blood beta clonotypes that were abundant carried fewer insertions, and memory repertoires showed no such trend. Within twin pairs, the out-of-frame alpha sequences they shared showed excess low generation probability. Invariant cells of the MAIT and iNKT types might have partly distorted the zero-insertion analyses.

From germline, CDR1 is MDHEN and CDR2 SYDVKM. J gave up 5 bases and V 0 bases, and 9 bases lay outside the gene matches. The CDR3 has 17 residues. TCRdb fed the 5' RACE reads into MiXCR, producing one record per CDR3 protein. The sample records some 1,700,000 distinct CDR3 sequences, more than 30% being singletons. The origin of this receptor is a newborn girl in good health. Sequencing was performed on cord blood. The chain uses TRBV28 and TRBJ2-5; TRBD1 aligns across 10 bases. CDR3 loop: CASSLWDRGGTRETQYF. The CDR3 DNA follows: TGTGCCAGCAGTTTATGGGACAGGGGGGGTACAAGGGAGACCCAGTACTTC.